This T cell receptor (beta chain) was recorded in a study of blood T cell repertoires in COVID-19. For the study at large: Samples taken during acute and convalescent COVID-19 were collected in the United States, Italy and Spain.

Authors' data handling: Amplification of reference gene primers was used by the study to estimate nucleated cell counts. Assay used: immunoSEQ multiplex PCR; TCRdb lists only in-frame clones, some missing. The V and J calls and clone size were taken over from that table, and D and trimming were inferred from the DNA. The sample has around 130,000 clones, around 88% seen once; the top ten hold about 17%. The CDR3 has 15 amino acids. Germline V gene lookup returns CDR1 SGHNT and CDR2 YYREEE (reference sequence). V lost 4 bases to trimming and J lost 7 bases; unmatched junction nucleotides: 6. The J gene is TRBJ1-4, the V gene TRBV5-4, with TRBD1 matching 11 bases. The source is a woman between 45 and 65 years old who had recovered from COVID-19. The source material was peripheral blood. CDR3 coding DNA: TGTGCCAGCAGCAAGGACAGGGGGCGGGGTGAAAAACTGTTTTTT. It specifies CASSKDRGRGEKLFF.